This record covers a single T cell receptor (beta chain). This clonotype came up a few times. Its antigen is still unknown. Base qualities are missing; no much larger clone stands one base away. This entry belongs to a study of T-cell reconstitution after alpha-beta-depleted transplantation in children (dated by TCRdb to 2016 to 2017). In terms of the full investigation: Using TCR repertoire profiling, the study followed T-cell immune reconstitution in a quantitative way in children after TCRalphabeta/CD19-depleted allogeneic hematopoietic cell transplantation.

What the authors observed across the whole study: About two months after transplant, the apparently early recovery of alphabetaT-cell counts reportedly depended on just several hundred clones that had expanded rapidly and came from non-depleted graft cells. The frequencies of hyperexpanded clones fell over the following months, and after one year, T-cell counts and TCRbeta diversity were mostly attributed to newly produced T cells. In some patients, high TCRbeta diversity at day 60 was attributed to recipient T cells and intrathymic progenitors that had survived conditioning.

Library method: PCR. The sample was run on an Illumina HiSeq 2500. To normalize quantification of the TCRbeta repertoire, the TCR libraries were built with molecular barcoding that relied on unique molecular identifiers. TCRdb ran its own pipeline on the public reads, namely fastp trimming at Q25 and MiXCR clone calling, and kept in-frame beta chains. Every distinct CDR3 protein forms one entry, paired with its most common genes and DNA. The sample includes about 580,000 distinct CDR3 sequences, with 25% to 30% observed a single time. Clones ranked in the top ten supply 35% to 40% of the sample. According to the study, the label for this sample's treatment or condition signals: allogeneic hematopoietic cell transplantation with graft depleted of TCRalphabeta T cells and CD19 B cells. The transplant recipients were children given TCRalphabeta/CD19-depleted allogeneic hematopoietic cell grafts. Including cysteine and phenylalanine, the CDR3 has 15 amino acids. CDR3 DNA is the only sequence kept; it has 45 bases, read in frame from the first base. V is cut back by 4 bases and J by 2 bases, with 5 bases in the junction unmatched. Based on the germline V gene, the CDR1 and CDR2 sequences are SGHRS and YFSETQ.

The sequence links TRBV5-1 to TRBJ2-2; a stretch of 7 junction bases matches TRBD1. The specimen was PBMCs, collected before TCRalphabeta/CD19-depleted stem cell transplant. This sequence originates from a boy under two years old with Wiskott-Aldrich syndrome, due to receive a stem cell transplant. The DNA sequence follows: TGCGCCAGCAGCGCCGGGACAGCAAACACCGGGGAGCTGTTTTTT. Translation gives CASSAGTANTGELFF.